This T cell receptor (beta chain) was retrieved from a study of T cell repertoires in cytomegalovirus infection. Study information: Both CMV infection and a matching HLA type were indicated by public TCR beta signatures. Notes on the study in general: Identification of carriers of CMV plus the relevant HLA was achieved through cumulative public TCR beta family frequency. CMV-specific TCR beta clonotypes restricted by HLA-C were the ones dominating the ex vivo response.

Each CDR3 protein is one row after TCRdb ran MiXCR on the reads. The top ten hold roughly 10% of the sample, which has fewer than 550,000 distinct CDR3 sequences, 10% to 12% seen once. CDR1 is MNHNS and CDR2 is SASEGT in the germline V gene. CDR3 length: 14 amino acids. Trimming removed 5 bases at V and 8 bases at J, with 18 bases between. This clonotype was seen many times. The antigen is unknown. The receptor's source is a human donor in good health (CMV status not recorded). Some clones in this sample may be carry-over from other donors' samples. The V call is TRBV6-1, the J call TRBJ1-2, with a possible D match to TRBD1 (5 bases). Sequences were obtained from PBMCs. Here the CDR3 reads CASSPGTWALGYTF. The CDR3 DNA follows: TGTGCCAGCAGTCCCGGGACCTGGGCATTGGGCTACACCTTC.